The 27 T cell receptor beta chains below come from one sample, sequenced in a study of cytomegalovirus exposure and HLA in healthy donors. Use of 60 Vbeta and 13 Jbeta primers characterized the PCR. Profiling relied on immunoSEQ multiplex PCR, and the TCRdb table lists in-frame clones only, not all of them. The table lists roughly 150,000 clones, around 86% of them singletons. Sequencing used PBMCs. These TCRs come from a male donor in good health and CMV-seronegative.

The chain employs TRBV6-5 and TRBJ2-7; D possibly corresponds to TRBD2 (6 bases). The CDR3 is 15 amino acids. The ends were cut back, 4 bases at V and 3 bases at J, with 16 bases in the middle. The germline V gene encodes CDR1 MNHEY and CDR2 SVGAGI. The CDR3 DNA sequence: TGTGCCAGCAGTTTCCGTGGTCTGACTAGCTACGAGCAGTACTTC. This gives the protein CASSFRGLTSYEQYF.

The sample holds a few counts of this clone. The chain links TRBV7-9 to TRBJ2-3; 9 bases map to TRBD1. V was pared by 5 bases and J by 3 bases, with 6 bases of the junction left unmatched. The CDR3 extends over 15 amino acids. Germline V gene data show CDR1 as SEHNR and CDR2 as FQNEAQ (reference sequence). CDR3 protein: CASSQQGAGTDTQYF. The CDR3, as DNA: TGTGCCAGCAGCCAACAGGGGGCTGGGACAGATACGCAGTATTTT.

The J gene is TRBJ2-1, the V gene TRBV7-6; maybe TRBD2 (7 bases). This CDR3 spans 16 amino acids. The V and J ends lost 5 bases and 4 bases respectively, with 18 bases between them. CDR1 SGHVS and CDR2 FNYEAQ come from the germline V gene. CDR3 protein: CASSRGGGAFYNEQFF. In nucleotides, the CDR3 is TGTGCCAGCAGCCGGGGAGGGGGGGCCTTTTACAATGAGCAGTTCTTC. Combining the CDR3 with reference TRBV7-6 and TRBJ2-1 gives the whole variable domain GAGVSQSPRYKVTKRGQDVALRCDPISGHVSLYWYRQALGQGPEFLTYFNYEAQQDKSGLPNDRFSAERPEGSISTLTIQRTEQRDSAMYRCASSRGGGAFYNEQFFGPGTRLTVL.

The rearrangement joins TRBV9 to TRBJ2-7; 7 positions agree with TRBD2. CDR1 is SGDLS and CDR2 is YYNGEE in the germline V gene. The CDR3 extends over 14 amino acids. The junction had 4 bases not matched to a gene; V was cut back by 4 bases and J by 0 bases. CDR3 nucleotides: TGTGCCAGCAGCCTCGGGACTACCTCCTACGAGCAGTACTTC. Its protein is CASSLGTTSYEQYF. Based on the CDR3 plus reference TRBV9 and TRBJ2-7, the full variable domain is DSGVTQTPKHLITATGQRVTLRCSPRSGDLSVYWYQQSLDQGLQFLIQYYNGEERAKGNILERFSAQQFPDLHSELNLSSLELGDSALYFCASSLGTTSYEQYFGPGTRLTVT.

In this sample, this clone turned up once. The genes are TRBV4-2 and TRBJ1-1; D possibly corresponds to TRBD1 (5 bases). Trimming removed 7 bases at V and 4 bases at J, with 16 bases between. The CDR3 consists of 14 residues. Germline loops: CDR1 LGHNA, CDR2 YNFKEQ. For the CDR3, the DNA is TGTGCCAGCACCCCCCCCGCGGGGCCCACTGAAGCTTTCTTT. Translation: CASTPPAGPTEAFF.

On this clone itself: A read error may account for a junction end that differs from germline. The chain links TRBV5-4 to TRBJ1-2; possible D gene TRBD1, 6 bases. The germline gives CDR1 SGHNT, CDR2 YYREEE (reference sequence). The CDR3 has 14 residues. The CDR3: CASSLNSPGAARSF. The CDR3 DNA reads TGTGCCAGCAGCTTAAACAGTCCAGGGGCCGCCCGTTCCTTC.

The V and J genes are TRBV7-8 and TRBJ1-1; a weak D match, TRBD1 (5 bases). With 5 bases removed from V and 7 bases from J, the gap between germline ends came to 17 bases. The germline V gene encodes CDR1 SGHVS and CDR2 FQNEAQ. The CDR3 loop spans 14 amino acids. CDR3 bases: TGTGCCAGCAGCCGCGGGGCGGGGGGGATTGAAGCTTTCTTT. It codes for CASSRGAGGIEAFF. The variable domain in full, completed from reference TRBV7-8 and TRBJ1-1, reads GAGVSQSPRYKVAKRGQDVALRCDPISGHVSLFWYQQALGQGPEFLTYFQNEAQLDKSGLPSDRFFAERPEGSVSTLKIQRTQQEDSAVYLCASSRGAGGIEAFFGQGTRLTVV.

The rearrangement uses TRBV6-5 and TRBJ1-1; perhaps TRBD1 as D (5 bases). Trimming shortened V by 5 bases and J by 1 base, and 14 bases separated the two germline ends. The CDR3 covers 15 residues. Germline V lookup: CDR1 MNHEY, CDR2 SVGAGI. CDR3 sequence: CASSPGGGRNTEAFF. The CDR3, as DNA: TGTGCCAGCAGTCCCGGGGGGGGTAGGAACACTGAAGCTTTCTTT.

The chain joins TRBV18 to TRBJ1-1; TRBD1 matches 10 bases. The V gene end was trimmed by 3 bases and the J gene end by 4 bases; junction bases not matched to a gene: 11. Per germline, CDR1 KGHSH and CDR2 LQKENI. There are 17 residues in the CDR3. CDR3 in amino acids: CASSPIGPDRGATEAFF. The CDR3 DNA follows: TGTGCCAGCTCACCTATTGGGCCGGACAGGGGGGCCACTGAAGCTTTCTTT.

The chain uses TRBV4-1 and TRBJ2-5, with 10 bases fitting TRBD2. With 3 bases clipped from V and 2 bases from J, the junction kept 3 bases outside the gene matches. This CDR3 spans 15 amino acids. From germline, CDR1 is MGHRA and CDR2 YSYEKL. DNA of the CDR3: TGCGCCAGCAGCCAGGAGCGGGGGGGGCAAGAGACCCAGTACTTC. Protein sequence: CASSQERGGQETQYF.

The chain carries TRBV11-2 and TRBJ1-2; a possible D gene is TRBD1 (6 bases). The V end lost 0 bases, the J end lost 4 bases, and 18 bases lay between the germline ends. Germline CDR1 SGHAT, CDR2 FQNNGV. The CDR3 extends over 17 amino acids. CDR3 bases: TGTGCCAGCAGCTTAGATTACGGAACTCAGGGGCGCTATGGCTACACCTTC. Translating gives CASSLDYGTQGRYGYTF. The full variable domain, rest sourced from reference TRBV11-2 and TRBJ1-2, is EAGVAQSPRYKIIEKRQSVAFWCNPISGHATLYWYQQILGQGPKLLIQFQNNGVVDDSQLPKDRFSAERLKGVDSTLKIQPAKLEDSAVYLCASSLDYGTQGRYGYTFGSGTRLTVV.

CDR3: CASSPYRGLAGFTYEQYF. The CDR3 nucleotides read TGCGCCAGCAGCCCATATAGGGGACTAGCGGGGTTTACCTACGAGCAGTACTTC. V gene TRBV5-1 combines with J gene TRBJ2-7; 13 bases are a match to TRBD2. The junction had 12 bases not matched to a gene; V was cut back by 4 bases and J by 2 bases. From germline, CDR1 is SGHRS and CDR2 YFSETQ. The CDR3 totals 18 residues.

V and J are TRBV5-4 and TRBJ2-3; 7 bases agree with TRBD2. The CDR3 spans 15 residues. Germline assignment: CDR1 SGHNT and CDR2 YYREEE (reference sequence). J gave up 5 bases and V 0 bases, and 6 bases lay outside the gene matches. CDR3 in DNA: TGTGCCAGCAGCTTGGAGCTGGGGGGGGGAGATACGCAGTATTTT. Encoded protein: CASSLELGGGDTQYF.

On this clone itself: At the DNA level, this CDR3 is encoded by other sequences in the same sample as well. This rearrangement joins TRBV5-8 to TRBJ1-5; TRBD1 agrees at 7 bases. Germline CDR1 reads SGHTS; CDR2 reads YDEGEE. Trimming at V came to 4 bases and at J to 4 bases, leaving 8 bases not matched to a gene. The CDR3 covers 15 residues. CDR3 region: CASSPQGQLNQPQHF. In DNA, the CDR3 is TGTGCCAGCAGCCCCCAGGGACAGTTGAATCAGCCCCAGCATTTT.

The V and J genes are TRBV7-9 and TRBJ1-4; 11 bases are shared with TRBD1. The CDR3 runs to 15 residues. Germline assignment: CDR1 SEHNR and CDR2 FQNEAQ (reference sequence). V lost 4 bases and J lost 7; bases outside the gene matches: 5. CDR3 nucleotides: TGTGCCAGCAGCTCGGACAGGGGGCGGGGTGAAAAACTGTTTTTT. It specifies CASSSDRGRGEKLFF. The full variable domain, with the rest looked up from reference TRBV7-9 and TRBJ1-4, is DTGVSQNPRHKITKRGQNVTFRCDPISEHNRLYWYRQTLGQGPEFLTYFQNEAQLEKSRLLSDRFSAERPKGSFSTLEIQRTEQGDSAMYLCASSSDRGRGEKLFFGSGTQLSVL.

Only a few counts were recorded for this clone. This chain's CDR3 is CASSLAGQGTGELFF. The CDR3 DNA reads TGCGCCAGCAGCTTGGCGGGACAGGGGACCGGGGAGCTGTTTTTT. This sequence joins TRBV5-1 and TRBJ2-2, with 10 positions matching TRBD1. Looked up from germline, CDR1 is SGHRS and CDR2 is YFSETQ. The CDR3 runs to 15 residues. V was clipped by 0 bases and J by 5 bases; unmatched bases: 1.

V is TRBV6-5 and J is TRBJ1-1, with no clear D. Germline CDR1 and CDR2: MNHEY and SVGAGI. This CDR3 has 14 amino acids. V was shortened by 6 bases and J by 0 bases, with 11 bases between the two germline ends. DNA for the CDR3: TGTGCCAGCAGGCCCTTGGCTTTGAACACTGAAGCTTTCTTT. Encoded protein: CASRPLALNTEAFF.

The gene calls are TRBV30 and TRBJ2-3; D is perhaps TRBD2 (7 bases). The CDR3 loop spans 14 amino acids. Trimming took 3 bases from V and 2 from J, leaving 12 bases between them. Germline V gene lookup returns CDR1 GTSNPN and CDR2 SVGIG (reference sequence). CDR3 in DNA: TGTGCCTGGAGCCTTGGGGGGGCCACAGATACGCAGTATTTT. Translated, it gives CAWSLGGATDTQYF.

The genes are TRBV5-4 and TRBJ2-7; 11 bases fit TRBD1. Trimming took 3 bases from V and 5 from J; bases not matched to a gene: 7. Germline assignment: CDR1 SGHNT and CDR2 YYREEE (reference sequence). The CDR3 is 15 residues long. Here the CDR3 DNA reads TGTGCCAGCAGCTCCCGGGACAGGGGGGTACACGAGCAGTACTTC. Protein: CASSSRDRGVHEQYF. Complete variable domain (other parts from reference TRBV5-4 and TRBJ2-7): ETGVTQSPTHLIKTRGQQVTLRCSSQSGHNTVSWYQQALGQGPQFIFQYYREEENGRGNFPPRFSGLQFPNYSSELNVNALELDDSALYLCASSSRDRGVHEQYFGPGTRLTVT.

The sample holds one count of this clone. In nucleotides, the CDR3 is TGTGCCAGCAGCTTGCTACAGGGGGCCTTAGGTGGCTACACCTTC. This translates into CASSLLQGALGGYTF. The chain joins TRBV5-4 to TRBJ1-2, with 9 positions matching TRBD1. CDR1 and CDR2 (germline): SGHNT, YYREEE (reference sequence). The V and J ends lost 1 base and 7 bases, in that order; junction bases with no gene match: 8. The CDR3 runs 15 residues.

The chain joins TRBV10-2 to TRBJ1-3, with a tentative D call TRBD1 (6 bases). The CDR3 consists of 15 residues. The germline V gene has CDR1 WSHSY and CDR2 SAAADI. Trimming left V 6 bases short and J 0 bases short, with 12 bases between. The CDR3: CASRMTGLSGNTIYF. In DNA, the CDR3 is TGCGCCAGCAGGATGACAGGCCTCTCTGGAAACACCATATATTTT.

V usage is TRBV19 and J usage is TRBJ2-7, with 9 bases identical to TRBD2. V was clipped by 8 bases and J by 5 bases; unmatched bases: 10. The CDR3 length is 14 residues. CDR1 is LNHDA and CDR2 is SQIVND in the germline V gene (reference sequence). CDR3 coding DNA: TGTGCCAGTGCGAAAGCGGGGGGCCCCCACGAGCAGTACTTC. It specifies CASAKAGGPHEQYF.

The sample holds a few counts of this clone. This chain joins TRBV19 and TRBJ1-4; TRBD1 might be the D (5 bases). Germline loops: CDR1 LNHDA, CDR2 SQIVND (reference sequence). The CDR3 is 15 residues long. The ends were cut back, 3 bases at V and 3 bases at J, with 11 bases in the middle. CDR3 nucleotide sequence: TGTGCCAGTAGTATCCTAGGACAACCTAATGAAAAACTGTTTTTT. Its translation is CASSILGQPNEKLFF.

The CDR3 DNA is TGTGCCAGCAGCCCTAACAGGGTCGGTGGGGAGCAGTACTTC. Translating it yields CASSPNRVGGEQYF. This chain uses TRBV27 with TRBJ2-7; D may be TRBD1 (6 bases). Germline CDR1 MNHEY, CDR2 SMNVEV (reference sequence). Trimming took off 6 bases at V and 7 bases at J, with 19 bases between the two ends. This CDR3 has 14 residues.

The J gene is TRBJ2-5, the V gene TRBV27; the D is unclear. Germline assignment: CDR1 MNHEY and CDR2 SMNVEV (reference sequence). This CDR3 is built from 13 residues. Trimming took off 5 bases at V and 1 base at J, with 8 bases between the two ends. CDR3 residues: CASSPYLQETQYF. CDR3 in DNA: TGTGCCAGCAGTCCCTACCTCCAAGAGACCCAGTACTTC.

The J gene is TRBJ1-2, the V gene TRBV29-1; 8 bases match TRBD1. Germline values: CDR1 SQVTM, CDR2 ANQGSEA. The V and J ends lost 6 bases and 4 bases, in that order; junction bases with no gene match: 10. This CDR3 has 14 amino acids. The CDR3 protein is CSVIQDRDGYGYTF. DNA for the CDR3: TGCAGCGTCATCCAGGACAGGGACGGCTATGGCTACACCTTC.

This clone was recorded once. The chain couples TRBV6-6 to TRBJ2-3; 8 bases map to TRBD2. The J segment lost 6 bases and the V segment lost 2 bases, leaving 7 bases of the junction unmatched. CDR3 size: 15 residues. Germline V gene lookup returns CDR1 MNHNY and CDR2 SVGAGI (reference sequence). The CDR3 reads CASSYPTGGGDTQYF. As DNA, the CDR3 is TGTGCCAGCAGTTACCCCACGGGGGGGGGTGATACGCAGTATTTT.